The 12 T cell receptor beta chains in this list originate from one sample, sequenced in a study of Ad26.COV2.S vaccination and SARS-CoV-2 variants. Repertoires were generated with immunoSEQ multiplex PCR, while TCRdb's copy carries only in-frame clones and drops some. The repertoire includes some 520,000 clones, around 88% of them detected once, and roughly 13% sits in the top ten. Noted treatment: approximately 18 received Ad26.COV2.S at low or high dose, single or two shots; about 5 received placebo; per-sample allocation not given. Sampling was done on day 63 after the first vaccine or placebo injection. The sequences come from peripheral blood, collected in a trial of Ad26.COV2.S vaccine versus placebo. The receptor source for this set is a person aged 18 to 65 who received the Ad26.COV2.S COVID-19 vaccine or a placebo.

The V and J genes are TRBV19 and TRBJ2-3; TRBD2 aligns across 7 bases. J was trimmed by 6 bases and V by 2 bases; bases with no gene match: 5. Germline V gene sequence: CDR1 LNHDA, CDR2 SQIVND (reference sequence). This CDR3 has 14 amino acids. The CDR3 DNA reads as TGTGCCAGTAGTATACTAAGCGGGACCGATACGCAGTATTTT. It translates to CASSILSGTDTQYF.

The CDR3 reads CASSLAGTGTLNSPLHF. CDR3 DNA sequence: TGCGCCAGCAGCTTGGCGGGGACAGGGACCTTGAATTCACCCCTCCACTTT. The V call is TRBV5-1, the J call TRBJ1-6; TRBD1 matches 9 bases. The CDR3 loop spans 17 amino acids. Germline V CDR1 and CDR2: SGHRS, YFSETQ. V shed 0 bases and J 7 bases; nucleotides not matched to a gene: 8. Drawing the rest from reference TRBV5-1 and TRBJ1-6, the complete variable domain is KAGVTQTPRYLIKTRGQQVTLSCSPISGHRSVSWYQQTPGQGLQFLFEYFSETQRNKGNFPGRFSGRQFSNSRSEMNVSTLELGDSALYLCASSLAGTGTLNSPLHFGNGTRLTVT.

V gene TRBV18 combines with J gene TRBJ1-1; 7 bases match TRBD1. Trimming cost V 0 bases and J 10 bases; bases outside gene matches: 17. The germline V gene has CDR1 KGHSH and CDR2 LQKENI. The CDR3 extends over 17 amino acids. The chain's CDR3 is CASSPPGIPQGPLGAFF. The CDR3 DNA sequence: TGTGCCAGCTCACCACCGGGGATTCCACAGGGGCCGCTGGGAGCTTTCTTT.

The CDR3 bases are TGTGCCAGCAGCACCCCCCCCGCAGCGAACTATGGCTACACCTTC. Its translation: CASSTPPAANYGYTF. This chain joins TRBV6-5 and TRBJ1-2; D remains unclear. V shed 6 bases and J shed 2 bases, with 16 bases lying between them. The germline V gene encodes CDR1 MNHEY and CDR2 SVGAGI. This CDR3 is built from 15 residues.

The chain employs TRBV9 and TRBJ2-1; 10 bases fit TRBD1. The J segment lost 4 bases and the V segment lost 2 bases, leaving 3 bases of the junction unmatched. Looked up from germline, CDR1 is SGDLS and CDR2 is YYNGEE. The CDR3 runs to 15 residues. This CDR3 reads CASSVGDRGYNEQFF. CDR3 DNA: TGTGCCAGCAGCGTCGGGGACAGGGGTTACAATGAGCAGTTCTTC.

The chain is built from TRBV3-1 (or the pseudogene TRBV3-2) and TRBJ1-2; possibly TRBD1 for D (6 bases). This CDR3 region has 14 residues. Trimming pared 1 base from V and 8 bases from J, leaving 14 bases between. The germline V gene has CDR1 LGHDT and CDR2 YNNKEL (reference sequence). The CDR3 reads CASSQVPEDSGYTF. Here the CDR3 DNA reads TGTGCCAGCAGCCAAGTGCCCGAGGACAGCGGCTACACCTTC.

The chain combines TRBV6-2 or TRBV6-3 with TRBJ1-3, with unresolved D. Germline CDR1 reads MNHEY; CDR2 reads SVGEGT. CDR3 length: 15 residues. V was pared by 3 bases and J by 1 base, with 10 bases between. This chain's CDR3 is CASSYAPGSGNTIYF. The CDR3 nucleotides are TGTGCCAGCAGTTATGCGCCGGGGTCTGGAAACACCATATATTTT.

This clone was observed once. V and J are TRBV19 and TRBJ1-2; D is undetermined. The CDR3 runs to 16 residues. CDR1 is LNHDA, CDR2 SQIVND, per germline (reference sequence). Trimming cost V 3 bases and J 4 bases, with 18 bases left between them. DNA for the CDR3: TGTGCCAGTAGTATTTTGGGCTCGGCAGGTGGCTATGGCTACACCTTC. Residues: CASSILGSAGGYGYTF.

V is TRBV5-1 and J is TRBJ1-1; D is unresolved. Germline V lookup: CDR1 SGHRS, CDR2 YFSETQ. V lost 0 bases, J lost 0 bases, and 12 bases lay in between. The CDR3 has 16 residues. CDR3 in amino acids: CASSLALTALNTEAFF. Written as DNA, the CDR3 is TGCGCCAGCAGCTTGGCCCTCACTGCCCTGAACACTGAAGCTTTCTTT.

The chain carries TRBV28 and TRBJ2-4; 10 bases fit TRBD2. The J call is uncertain, as TRBJ2-7 better fits the DNA end. Germline lookup yields CDR1 MDHEN and CDR2 SYDVKM. The CDR3 extends over 16 amino acids. This CDR3 reads CASSLVGPAGGYEQYF. Written as DNA, the CDR3 is TGTGCCAGCAGCCTGGTGGGACCAGCGGGAGGGTACGAGCAGTACTTC.

This rearrangement joins TRBV7-7 to TRBJ2-3; 13 nucleotides line up with TRBD2. Per the germline V gene, CDR1 is SSHAT and CDR2 is FNYEAQ (reference sequence). The CDR3 is 15 residues long. Trimming removed 6 bases from V and 4 bases from J; junction bases left unmatched: 4. CDR3 DNA: TGTGCCAGCAGTCGCGGACTAGCGGGAGCAGATACGCAGTATTTT. Its translation is CASSRGLAGADTQYF.

This clone was detected only a few times. This rearrangement joins TRBV3-1 (or the pseudogene TRBV3-2) to TRBJ1-4; D is unclear. Germline values: CDR1 LGHDT, CDR2 YNNKEL (reference sequence). This CDR3 has 15 residues. V gave up 1 base and J gave up 3 bases, with 9 bases separating them. CDR3 coding DNA: TGTGCCAGCAGCCAAGGGGTTCTGGCTAATGAAAAACTGTTTTTT. Its translation: CASSQGVLANEKLFF.